What follows are 14 T cell receptor beta chains derived from one specimen sequenced in a study of blood T cell repertoires in COVID-19 (dated by TCRdb to 2020 to 2022). The library was generated by the immunoSEQ multiplex PCR assay. Imported from immuneACCESS, the table was reduced by TCRdb to in-frame sequences with V and J called. These copies leave out some clones; in studies compared against another copy, an unresolved V gene accounts for under half, and the cause of the remainder is not known. This sample is represented by some 81,000 clones; roughly 95% of them were singletons. Of the sample, approximately 4.2% falls within the top ten clones. Sequenced material: peripheral blood. These TCRs come from a human donor with active COVID-19. The donor label of this sample is uncertain.

The chain couples TRBV7-2 to TRBJ2-1; D is unclear. V was clipped by 5 bases and J by 0 bases, with 11 bases between them. Germline CDR1 reads SGHTA; CDR2 reads FQGNSA. The CDR3 sequence is 15 residues long. Here the CDR3 reads CASSLVSGSYNEQFF. In nucleotides, the CDR3 is TGTGCCAGCAGCCTGGTCTCCGGCTCCTACAATGAGCAGTTCTTC. Complete variable domain (other parts from reference TRBV7-2 and TRBJ2-1): GAGVSQSPSNKVTEKGKDVELRCDPISGHTALYWYRQSLGQGLEFLIYFQGNSAPDKSGLPSDRFSAERTGGSVSTLTIQRTQQEDSAVYLCASSLVSGSYNEQFFGPGTRLTVL.

The table lists this clone with a count of one. This sequence joins TRBV29-1 and TRBJ2-5; TRBD2 agrees at 9 bases. The CDR3 runs to 15 residues. From germline, CDR1 is SQVTM and CDR2 ANQGSEA. Trimming removed 2 bases from V and 2 bases from J; junction bases left unmatched: 6. CDR3 residues: CSVEILAGLQETQYF. Here the CDR3 DNA reads TGCAGCGTTGAAATACTAGCGGGCCTACAAGAGACCCAGTACTTC.

This chain's CDR3 is CASSFEFLSAGELFF. The CDR3, as DNA: TGCGCCAGCAGCTTTGAGTTCCTGAGTGCCGGGGAGCTGTTTTTT. This chain links TRBV5-1 with TRBJ2-2; D ambiguous. This CDR3 region has 15 residues. Germline values: CDR1 SGHRS, CDR2 YFSETQ. Trimming shortened V by 2 bases and J by 6 bases, and 14 bases separated the two germline ends.

This chain links TRBV9 with TRBJ2-7; 7 bases map to TRBD1. J gave up 6 bases and V 3 bases, and 12 bases lay outside the gene matches. The CDR3 consists of 15 residues. Germline assignment: CDR1 SGDLS and CDR2 YYNGEE. The CDR3 sequence: CASSEEDRVSVEQYF. Written as DNA, the CDR3 is TGTGCCAGCAGCGAAGAAGACAGGGTGAGTGTCGAGCAGTACTTC. The full variable domain, rest sourced from reference TRBV9 and TRBJ2-7, is DSGVTQTPKHLITATGQRVTLRCSPRSGDLSVYWYQQSLDQGLQFLIQYYNGEERAKGNILERFSAQQFPDLHSELNLSSLELGDSALYFCASSEEDRVSVEQYFGPGTRLTVT.

The chain employs TRBV7-2 and TRBJ1-3; possible D gene TRBD1, 6 bases. V shed 2 bases and J shed 4 bases, with 12 bases lying between them. The CDR3 totals 15 residues. CDR1 is SGHTA, CDR2 FQGNSA, per germline. In nucleotides, the CDR3 is TGTGCCAGCAGCTTATACAGGGTTTCCGGAAACACCATATATTTT. It is translated as CASSLYRVSGNTIYF.

This chain connects TRBV7-8 to TRBJ1-6; D gene ambiguous. This CDR3 spans 13 amino acids. Germline CDR1 is SGHVS and CDR2 is FQNEAQ. Trimming took 5 bases from V and 9 from J, leaving 11 bases between them. The CDR3 coding sequence is TGTGCCAGCAGCCTGAATCCGCGTTCACCCCTCCACTTT. It encodes CASSLNPRSPLHF. The full variable domain, its missing parts supplied by reference TRBV7-8 and TRBJ1-6, is GAGVSQSPRYKVAKRGQDVALRCDPISGHVSLFWYQQALGQGPEFLTYFQNEAQLDKSGLPSDRFFAERPEGSVSTLKIQRTQQEDSAVYLCASSLNPRSPLHFGNGTRLTVT.

V usage is TRBV14 and J usage is TRBJ2-1; TRBD1 agrees at 8 bases. Unmatched junction bases numbered 15, after V lost 0 bases and J lost 8 bases. Germline CDR1 is SGHDN and CDR2 is FVKESK. The CDR3 contains 18 residues. The CDR3 DNA reads TGTGCCAGCAGCCAAGATGGCATTTGGGGACAGGCTTGGGATGAGCAGTTCTTC. Amino acid sequence: CASSQDGIWGQAWDEQFF.

The chain combines TRBV6-5 with TRBJ2-5, with 7 positions matching TRBD1. The CDR3 sequence is 14 residues long. Germline CDR1 MNHEY, CDR2 SVGAGI. Trimming at V came to 6 bases and at J to 5 bases, leaving 9 bases not matched to a gene. For the CDR3, the DNA is TGTGCCAGCAGCCTACGACAGGGCTCGGAGACCCAGTACTTC. This encodes CASSLRQGSETQYF.

The chain employs TRBV14 and TRBJ2-3, with 9 bases matching TRBD2. The V gene end was trimmed by 1 base and the J gene end by 6 bases; junction bases not matched to a gene: 14. Germline CDR1 and CDR2: SGHDN and FVKESK. The length of the CDR3 is 18 residues. The CDR3 protein is CASSQVLFSGSGADTQYF. DNA for the CDR3: TGTGCCAGCAGCCAAGTCTTATTTAGCGGGAGCGGTGCGGATACGCAGTATTTT.

This chain connects TRBV20-1 to TRBJ2-3; tentatively, D is TRBD1 (5 bases). This CDR3 has 14 residues. CDR1 and CDR2 (germline): DFQATT, SNEGSKA (reference sequence). V lost 3 bases, J lost 5 bases, and 15 bases lay in between. Here the CDR3 DNA reads TGCAGTGCTAGTCCCACAGGTCAAGGAGATACGCAGTATTTT. Amino acids: CSASPTGQGDTQYF.

This clone was detected once. The rearrangement uses TRBV3-1 (or the pseudogene TRBV3-2) and TRBJ2-2, with D perhaps matching TRBD2 (6 bases). This CDR3 comprises 15 residues. Trimming removed 4 bases from V and 2 bases from J, with 11 bases in between. In germline, CDR1 is LGHDT, CDR2 YNNKEL (reference sequence). The CDR3 region has the DNA TGTGCCAGCAGCCCCCCGGGGGTCAACACCGGGGAGCTGTTTTTT. It encodes CASSPPGVNTGELFF.

This chain links TRBV4-1 with TRBJ2-5; TRBD1 agrees at 7 bases. CDR1 is MGHRA and CDR2 is YSYEKL in the germline V gene. Germline trimming cut 1 base from V and 0 bases from J; bases unmatched to any gene: 5. CDR3 length: 16 residues. Here the CDR3 DNA reads TGCGCCAGCAGCCAAGGGGGACAGTCCTACCAAGAGACCCAGTACTTC. Encoded protein: CASSQGGQSYQETQYF.

The DNA for the CDR3 is TGTGCCAGCAGCTTCTCGACAGGGGGCCGCGAAAAACTGTTTTTT. Translation gives CASSFSTGGREKLFF. The chain uses TRBV7-9 and TRBJ1-4, with 10 nucleotides matching TRBD1. The CDR3 is 15 residues long. Losses at the gene ends were 3 bases for V and 8 bases for J; bases not matched to a gene: 6. The germline V gene encodes CDR1 SEHNR and CDR2 FQNEAQ (reference sequence). The full variable domain, with the rest looked up from reference TRBV7-9 and TRBJ1-4, is DTGVSQNPRHKITKRGQNVTFRCDPISEHNRLYWYRQTLGQGPEFLTYFQNEAQLEKSRLLSDRFSAERPKGSFSTLEIQRTEQGDSAMYLCASSFSTGGREKLFFGSGTQLSVL.

The gene calls are TRBV3-1 (or the pseudogene TRBV3-2) and TRBJ2-3; tentative D call: TRBD2 (6 bases). Between the trimmed V and J ends, which lost 3 bases and 5 bases, there was a span of 6 bases. This CDR3 is 12 amino acids long. The germline V gene has CDR1 LGHDT and CDR2 YNNKEL (reference sequence). CDR3 amino acids: CASSHGGDTQYF. The DNA for the CDR3 is TGTGCCAGCAGCCACGGGGGAGATACGCAGTATTTT.